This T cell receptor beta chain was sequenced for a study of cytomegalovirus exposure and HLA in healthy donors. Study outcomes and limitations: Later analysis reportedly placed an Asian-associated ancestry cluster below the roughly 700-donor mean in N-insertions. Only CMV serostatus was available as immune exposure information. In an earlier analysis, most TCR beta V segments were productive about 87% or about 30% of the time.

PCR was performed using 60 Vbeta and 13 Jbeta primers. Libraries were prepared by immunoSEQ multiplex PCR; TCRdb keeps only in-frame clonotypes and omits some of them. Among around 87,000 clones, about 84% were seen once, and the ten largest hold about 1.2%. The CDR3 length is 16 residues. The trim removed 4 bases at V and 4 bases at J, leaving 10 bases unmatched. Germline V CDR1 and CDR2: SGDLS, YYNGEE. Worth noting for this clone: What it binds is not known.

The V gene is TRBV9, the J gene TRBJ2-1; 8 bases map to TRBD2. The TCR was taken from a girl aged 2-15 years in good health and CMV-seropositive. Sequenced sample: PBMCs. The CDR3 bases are TGTGCCAGCAGCCCCGGTCGTTCTAGCGGGTACAATGAGCAGTTCTTC. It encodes CASSPGRSSGYNEQFF.